A single sample is the source of the 19 T cell receptor beta chains below, sequenced in a study of blood T cell repertoires in COVID-19. The repertoire was sequenced with immunoSEQ multiplex PCR; TCRdb's copy has only in-frame clones and lacks some. The repertoire holds under 200,000 clones, with about 87% as singletons. Material for sequencing was peripheral blood. The receptors stem from a man aged 18 to 29 with active or convalescent COVID-19.

The rearrangement links TRBV18 to TRBJ1-1, with 7 bases identical to TRBD1. Trimming at V came to 5 bases and at J to 5 bases, leaving 2 bases not matched to a gene. The CDR3 covers 12 residues. CDR1 and CDR2 from the germline V gene are KGHSH and LQKENI. The CDR3 DNA is TGTGCCAGCTCAACACAGGGGACTGAAGCTTTCTTT. It is translated as CASSTQGTEAFF.

The sample holds a few counts of this clone. The V and J genes are TRBV6-5 and TRBJ1-6, with TRBD1 as a possible D gene (5 bases). Germline loops: CDR1 MNHEY, CDR2 SVGAGI. Trimming removed 6 bases at V and 7 bases at J, with 13 bases between. This CDR3 contains 14 residues. CDR3: CASRNRITNSPLHF. The CDR3, as DNA: TGTGCCAGCAGAAACAGGATAACCAATTCACCCCTCCACTTT.

This clone is a singleton in its sample. The chain carries TRBV7-6 and TRBJ2-1, with 8 bases lining up with TRBD1. The junction had 8 bases not matched to a gene; V was cut back by 2 bases and J by 5 bases. The CDR3 sequence is 16 residues long. Germline V gene sequence: CDR1 SGHVS, CDR2 FNYEAQ. CDR3 amino acids: CASSLPTRDRNNEQFF. The CDR3 DNA sequence: TGTGCCAGCAGCTTACCAACCCGGGACAGGAACAATGAGCAGTTCTTC.

The gene calls are TRBV3-1 (or the pseudogene TRBV3-2) and TRBJ2-7, with TRBD1 matching over 9 bases. The CDR3 is 13 residues long. The germline CDR1 and CDR2 sequences are LGHDT and YNNKEL (reference sequence). The junction had 4 bases not matched to a gene; V was cut back by 5 bases and J by 5 bases. Here the CDR3 reads CASSKRDRDEQYF. For the CDR3, the DNA is TGTGCCAGCAGCAAAAGGGACAGGGACGAGCAGTACTTC.

The chain couples TRBV21-1 to TRBJ2-1; no DNA check was done on the table's D call, TRBD2. TRBV21-1 is a pseudogene segment. The CDR3 totals 18 residues. The CDR3 coding sequence is TGTGCCAGCAACCCAAAAGGGGTAGCGGGATTTGTTTGGAATGAGCAGTTCTTC. Translated, it gives CASNPKGVAGFVWNEQFF.

CDR3: CASSPRNEQFF. DNA for the CDR3: TGTGCCAGCAGCCCCAGGAATGAGCAGTTCTTC. The chain employs TRBV7-9 and TRBJ2-1; D call uncertain. Germline V CDR1 and CDR2: SEHNR, FQNEAQ (reference sequence). V dropped 5 bases and J dropped 7 bases, with 6 bases sitting between them. The CDR3 covers 11 residues.

The V call is TRBV6-6, the J call TRBJ1-5, with D hard to call. V was cut by 0 bases and J by 7 bases, with 10 bases left in between. CDR1 is MNHNY and CDR2 is SVGAGI in the germline V gene (reference sequence). CDR3 length equals 14 residues. The CDR3 spells CASSYSSGGQPQHF. In DNA form, the CDR3 reads TGTGCCAGCAGTTACTCGTCAGGAGGGCAGCCCCAGCATTTT.

The rearrangement joins TRBV3-1 (or the pseudogene TRBV3-2) to TRBJ1-1, with D possibly being TRBD1 (5 bases). Germline-derived CDR1 and CDR2 are LGHDT and YNNKEL (reference sequence). V shed 4 bases and J shed 1 base, with 10 bases lying between them. This CDR3 is built from 14 residues. The CDR3 coding sequence is TGTGCCAGCAGCCCCTCCCAGGGGAACACTGAAGCTTTCTTT. This sequence encodes CASSPSQGNTEAFF.

This chain joins TRBV7-9 and TRBJ2-1; 7 positions match TRBD1. The CDR3 extends over 15 amino acids. Germline V CDR1 and CDR2: SEHNR, FQNEAQ (reference sequence). Unmatched junction bases numbered 2, after V lost 1 base and J lost 2 bases. CDR3 protein: CASSLGQGAYNEQFF. In DNA, the CDR3 is TGTGCCAGCAGCTTAGGACAGGGCGCCTACAATGAGCAGTTCTTC.

This chain connects TRBV24-1 to TRBJ2-1; 14 positions agree with TRBD2. Germline V gene lookup returns CDR1 KGHDR and CDR2 SFDVKD. The trim removed 1 base at V and 1 base at J, leaving 8 bases unmatched. The CDR3 is 20 residues long. This CDR3 reads CATSDFPGLAGERSYNEQFF. The CDR3 coding sequence is TGTGCCACCAGTGATTTCCCGGGACTAGCGGGAGAGAGGTCCTACAATGAGCAGTTCTTC.

The rearrangement uses TRBV27 and TRBJ1-2; D is unclear. Trimming took 6 bases from V and 0 from J, leaving 11 bases between them. This CDR3 region has 14 residues. CDR1 MNHEY and CDR2 SMNVEV come from the germline V gene (reference sequence). The DNA for the CDR3 is TGTGCCAGCAGCTCAGATCGAACTAACTATGGCTACACCTTC. Its protein is CASSSDRTNYGYTF.

CDR3 residues: CSASFGGSSYNEQFF. The DNA for the CDR3 is TGCAGTGCTAGTTTTGGCGGGAGTTCCTACAATGAGCAGTTCTTC. V gene TRBV20-1 combines with J gene TRBJ2-1, with TRBD2 matching over 7 bases. The trim removed 3 bases at V and 1 base at J, leaving 6 bases unmatched. The CDR3 has 15 amino acids. Germline CDR1 is DFQATT and CDR2 is SNEGSKA (reference sequence).

V usage is TRBV15 and J usage is TRBJ2-7; no definite D call. The germline V gene has CDR1 LNHNV and CDR2 YYDKDF (reference sequence). The CDR3 is 14 amino acids. Trimming removed 1 base from V and 5 bases from J, with 12 bases in between. CDR3: CATSRADTAHEQYV. The CDR3 nucleotides are TGTGCCACCAGCAGAGCCGACACGGCCCACGAGCAGTACGTC.

The V call is TRBV7-2, the J call TRBJ2-5; perhaps TRBD1 as D (5 bases). The CDR3 is 14 residues long. Per germline, CDR1 SGHTA and CDR2 FQGNSA. Trimming cost V 5 bases and J 2 bases, with 12 bases left between them. CDR3 in amino acids: CASSLRTTQETQYF. In DNA form, the CDR3 reads TGTGCCAGCAGCCTCCGGACAACTCAAGAGACCCAGTACTTC.

Comments on this clone: One end of the junction is discordant with germline, which a read error may explain. The chain couples TRBV2 to TRBJ1-6; D remains unclear. CDR3 length: 15 residues. CDR1 and CDR2 from the germline V gene are SNHLY and FYNNEI. DNA for the CDR3: TGTGCCAGCACTGAAGGTGCGGTTGTCAATTCACCCCTCCACTTT. Translating gives CASTEGAVVNSPLHF.

J is TRBJ1-1 and V is TRBV5-1, with unresolved D. The CDR3 spans 12 residues. Germline-derived CDR1 and CDR2 are SGHRS and YFSETQ. Trimming removed 2 bases from V and 2 bases from J, with 4 bases in between. The DNA of the CDR3 is TGCGCCAGCAGCTTCCAAAACACTGAAGCTTTCTTT. The encoded protein is CASSFQNTEAFF.

This chain connects TRBV28 to TRBJ2-7; 8 bases map to TRBD1. The length of the CDR3 is 15 residues. Germline CDR1 reads MDHEN; CDR2 reads SYDVKM. V trimming: 5 bases; J trimming: 2 bases; junction bases outside the gene matches: 8. The DNA of the CDR3 is TGTGCCAGCAGTCCTGGGACAGGCGGGCCCTACGAGCAGTACGTC. Its protein product is CASSPGTGGPYEQYV.

V is TRBV29-1 and J is TRBJ1-2; no clear D. Per germline, CDR1 SQVTM and CDR2 ANQGSEA. The ends were cut back, 6 bases at V and 4 bases at J, with 15 bases in the middle. The CDR3 totals 13 residues. The CDR3 reads CSVGAGIRYGYTF. The CDR3 DNA sequence: TGCAGCGTCGGCGCCGGGATTCGCTATGGCTACACCTTC.

This sequence joins TRBV6-2 or TRBV6-3 and TRBJ2-1, with unresolved D. Germline-derived CDR1 and CDR2 are MNHEY and SVGEGT. Trimming stripped 4 bases from V and 8 bases from J, with 9 bases between. The CDR3 is made up of 12 amino acids. The CDR3 loop reads CASSSRIDEQFF. Here the CDR3 DNA reads TGTGCCAGCAGTTCCAGAATCGATGAGCAGTTCTTC.